This T cell receptor beta chain was identified in a study of blood T cell repertoires in COVID-19. This clone was observed a few times. Sequencing used immunoSEQ multiplex PCR; TCRdb keeps in-frame clones, though not all of them. The data show roughly 250,000 clones, with less than 85% seen just once and 4.5% to 6% held by the top ten. Germline V gene lookup returns CDR1 SGHTA and CDR2 FQGNSA. J lost 7 bases, V lost 1 base, and 8 bases had no gene match. The CDR3 loop spans 15 amino acids. The clonotype was recovered from a woman aged 80 or over with active or convalescent COVID-19. The chain joins TRBV7-2 to TRBJ2-5; TRBD1 matches at 8 bases. Sequencing was carried out using peripheral blood. The CDR3 protein is CASSLEVRGLGTQYF. DNA of the CDR3: TGTGCCAGCAGCTTAGAGGTCAGGGGGCTCGGGACCCAGTACTTC.